This section outlines one TCR beta chain sequence together with its context. These data come from a study of CD8 T cells in Susac syndrome. Random hexamers were used to reverse transcribe the RNA input (about 0.5 to 1 ug). TCRdb used MiXCR to reprocess the immunoSEQ multiplex PCR reads, holding one entry per CDR3 protein. This sample carries fewer than 100,000 distinct CDR3 sequences, around nine tenths of them seen once, and the ten largest clones take about 0.52%. The CDR3 length is 15 residues. Trimming cost V 3 bases and J 10 bases, with 19 bases left between them. From germline, CDR1 is MGHRA and CDR2 YSYEKL.

Sequenced sample: CD8+ T cells from PBMCs. The receptor's source is a human donor with multiple sclerosis. The chain couples TRBV4-1 to TRBJ2-1; maybe TRBD2 (5 bases). CDR3: CASSHSPGREDEQFF. Written as DNA, the CDR3 is TGCGCCAGCAGCCATTCCCCTGGACGGGAAGACGAGCAGTTCTTC.